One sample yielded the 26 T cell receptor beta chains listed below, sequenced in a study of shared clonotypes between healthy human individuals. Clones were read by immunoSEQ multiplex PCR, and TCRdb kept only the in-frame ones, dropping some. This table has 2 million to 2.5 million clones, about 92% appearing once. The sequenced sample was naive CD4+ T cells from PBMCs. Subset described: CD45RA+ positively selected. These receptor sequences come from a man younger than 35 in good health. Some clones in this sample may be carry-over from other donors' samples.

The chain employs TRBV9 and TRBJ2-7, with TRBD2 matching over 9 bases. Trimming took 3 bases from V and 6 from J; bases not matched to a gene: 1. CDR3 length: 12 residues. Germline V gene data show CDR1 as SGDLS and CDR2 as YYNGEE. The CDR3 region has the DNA TGTGCCAGCAGCGAAGCGGGAGGCGAGCAGTACTTC. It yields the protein CASSEAGGEQYF.

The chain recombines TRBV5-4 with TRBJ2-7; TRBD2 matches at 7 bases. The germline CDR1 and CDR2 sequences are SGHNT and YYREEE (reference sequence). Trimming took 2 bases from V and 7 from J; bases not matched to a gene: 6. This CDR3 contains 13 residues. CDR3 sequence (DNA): TGTGCCAGCAGCTTCGCGGGAGTACGGGAGCAGTACTTC. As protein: CASSFAGVREQYF.

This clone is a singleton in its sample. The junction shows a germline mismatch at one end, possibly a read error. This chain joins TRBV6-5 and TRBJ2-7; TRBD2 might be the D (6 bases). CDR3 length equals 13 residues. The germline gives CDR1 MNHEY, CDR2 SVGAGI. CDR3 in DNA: TGTGCCAGCAGTTCTTTAGGAGGACTAACCAGGAACTTC. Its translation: CASSSLGGLTRNF.

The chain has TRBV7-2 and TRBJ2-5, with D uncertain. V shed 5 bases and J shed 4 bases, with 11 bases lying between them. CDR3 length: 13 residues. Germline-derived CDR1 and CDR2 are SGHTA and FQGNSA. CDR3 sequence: CASSPGHGETQYF. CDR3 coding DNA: TGTGCCAGCAGCCCGGGCCACGGAGAGACCCAGTACTTC.

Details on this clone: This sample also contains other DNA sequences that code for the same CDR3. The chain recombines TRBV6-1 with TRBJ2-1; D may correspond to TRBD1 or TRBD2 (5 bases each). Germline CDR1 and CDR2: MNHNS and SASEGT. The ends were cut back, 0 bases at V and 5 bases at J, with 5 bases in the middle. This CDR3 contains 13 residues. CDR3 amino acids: CASSEAGDNEQFF. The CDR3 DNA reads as TGTGCCAGCAGTGAAGCGGGGGACAATGAGCAGTTCTTC.

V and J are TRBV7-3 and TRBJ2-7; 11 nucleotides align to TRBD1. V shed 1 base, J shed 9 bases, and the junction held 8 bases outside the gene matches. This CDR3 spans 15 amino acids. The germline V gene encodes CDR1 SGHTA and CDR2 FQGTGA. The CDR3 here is CASSLNGQGASTQYF. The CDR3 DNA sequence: TGTGCCAGCAGCTTAAACGGACAGGGGGCGTCTACGCAGTACTTC.

CDR3 nucleotide sequence: TGTGCCAGCAGCGTAGACAGGGTCGCTACGCAGTATTTT. Amino acids: CASSVDRVATQYF. The chain carries TRBV9 and TRBJ2-3; maybe TRBD1 (6 bases). Germline V lookup: CDR1 SGDLS, CDR2 YYNGEE. The CDR3 consists of 13 residues. Trimming took off 0 bases at V and 8 bases at J, with 10 bases between the two ends.

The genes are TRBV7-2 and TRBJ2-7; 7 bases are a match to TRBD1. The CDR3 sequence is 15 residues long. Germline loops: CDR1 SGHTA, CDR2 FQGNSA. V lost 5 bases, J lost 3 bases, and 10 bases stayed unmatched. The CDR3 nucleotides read TGTGCCAGCAGCCAGGGACAGCGTGCCCTCTACGAGCAGTACTTC. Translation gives CASSQGQRALYEQYF.

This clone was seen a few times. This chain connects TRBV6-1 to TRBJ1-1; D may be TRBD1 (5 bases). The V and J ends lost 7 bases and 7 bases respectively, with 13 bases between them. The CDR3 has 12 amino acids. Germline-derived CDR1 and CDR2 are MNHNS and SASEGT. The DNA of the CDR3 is TGTGCCAGCACCGAGCAGGGATTTGAAGCTTTCTTT. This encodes CASTEQGFEAFF.

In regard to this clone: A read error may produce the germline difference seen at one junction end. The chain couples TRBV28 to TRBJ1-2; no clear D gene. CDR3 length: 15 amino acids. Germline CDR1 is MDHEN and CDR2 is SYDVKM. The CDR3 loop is CASSVGPGMSFGHTF. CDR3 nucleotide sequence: TGTGCCAGCAGTGTAGGACCAGGAATGAGCTTTGGCCACACCTTC.

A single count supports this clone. This CDR3 reads CASSSQGGAGDTQYF. For the CDR3, the DNA is TGTGCCAGCAGCTCCCAAGGGGGAGCGGGGGATACGCAGTATTTT. The genes are TRBV11-2 and TRBJ2-3; maybe TRBD2 (7 bases). This CDR3 region has 15 residues. V dropped 4 bases and J dropped 6 bases, with 17 bases sitting between them. The V gene's germline CDR1 is SGHAT and CDR2 FQNNGV.

DNA for the CDR3: TGTGCCAGCAGTTTACCTCTAGCGCACTCCTACGAGCAGTACTTC. Its protein is CASSLPLAHSYEQYF. V is TRBV28 and J is TRBJ2-7; D is perhaps TRBD2 (6 bases). The CDR3 totals 15 residues. The V gene lost 2 bases and the J gene lost 0 bases, with 11 bases spanning the gap. Germline CDR1 is MDHEN and CDR2 is SYDVKM.

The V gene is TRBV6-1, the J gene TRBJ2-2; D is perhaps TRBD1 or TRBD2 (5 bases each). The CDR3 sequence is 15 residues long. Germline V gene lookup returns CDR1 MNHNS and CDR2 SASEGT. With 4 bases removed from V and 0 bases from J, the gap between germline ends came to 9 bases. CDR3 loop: CASSGLGANTGELFF. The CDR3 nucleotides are TGTGCCAGCAGTGGGTTGGGGGCGAACACCGGGGAGCTGTTTTTT.

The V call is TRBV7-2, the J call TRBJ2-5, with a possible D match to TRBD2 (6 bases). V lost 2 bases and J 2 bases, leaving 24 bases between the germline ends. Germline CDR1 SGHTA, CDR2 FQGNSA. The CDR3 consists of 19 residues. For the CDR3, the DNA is TGTGCCAGCAGCTTACTTACTACCGGGAGAAAAGGGAGGCAAGAGACCCAGTACTTC. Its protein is CASSLLTTGRKGRQETQYF.

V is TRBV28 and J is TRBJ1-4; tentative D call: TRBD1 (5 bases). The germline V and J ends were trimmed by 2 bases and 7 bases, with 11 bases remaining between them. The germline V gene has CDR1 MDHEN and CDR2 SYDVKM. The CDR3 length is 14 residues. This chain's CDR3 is CASSLPGPGEKLFF. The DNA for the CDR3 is TGTGCCAGCAGTTTACCAGGGCCGGGTGAAAAACTGTTTTTT.

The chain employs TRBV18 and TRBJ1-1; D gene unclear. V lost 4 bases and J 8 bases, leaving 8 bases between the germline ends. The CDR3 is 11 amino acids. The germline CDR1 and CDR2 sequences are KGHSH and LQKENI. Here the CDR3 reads CASSRDLEAFF. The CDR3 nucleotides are TGTGCCAGCTCACGAGACTTAGAAGCTTTCTTT.

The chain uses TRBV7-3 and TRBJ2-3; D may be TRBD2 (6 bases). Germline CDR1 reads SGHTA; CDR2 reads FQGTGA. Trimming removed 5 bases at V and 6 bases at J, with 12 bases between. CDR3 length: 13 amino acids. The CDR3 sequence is CASSAEGGDTQYF. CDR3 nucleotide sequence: TGTGCCAGCAGCGCCGAAGGAGGGGATACGCAGTATTTT.

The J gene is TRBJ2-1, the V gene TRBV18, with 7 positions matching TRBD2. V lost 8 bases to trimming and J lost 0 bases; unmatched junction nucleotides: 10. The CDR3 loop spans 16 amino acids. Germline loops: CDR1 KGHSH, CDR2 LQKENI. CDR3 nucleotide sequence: TGTGCCAGCGGTGGGAGGGACCCGAGCTCCTACAATGAGCAGTTCTTC. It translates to CASGGRDPSSYNEQFF.

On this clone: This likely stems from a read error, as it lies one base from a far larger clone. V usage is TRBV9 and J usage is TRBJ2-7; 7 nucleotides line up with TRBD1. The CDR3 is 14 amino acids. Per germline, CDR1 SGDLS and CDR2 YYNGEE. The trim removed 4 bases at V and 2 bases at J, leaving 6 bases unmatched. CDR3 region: CASSPTGSTYEQYF. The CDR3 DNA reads TGTGCCAGCAGCCCGACAGGGAGCACCTACGAGCAGTACTTC.

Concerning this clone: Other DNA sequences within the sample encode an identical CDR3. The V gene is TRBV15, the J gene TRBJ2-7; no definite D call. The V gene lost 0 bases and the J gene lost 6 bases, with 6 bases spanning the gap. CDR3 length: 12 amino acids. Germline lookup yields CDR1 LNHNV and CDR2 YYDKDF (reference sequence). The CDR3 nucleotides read TGTGCCACCAGCAGAGACAGAGGCGAGCAGTACTTC. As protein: CATSRDRGEQYF.

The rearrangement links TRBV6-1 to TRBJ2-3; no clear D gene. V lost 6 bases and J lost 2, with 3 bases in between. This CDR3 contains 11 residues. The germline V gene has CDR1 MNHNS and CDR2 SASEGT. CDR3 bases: TGTGCCAGCAGGGACACAGATACGCAGTATTTT. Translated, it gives CASRDTDTQYF.

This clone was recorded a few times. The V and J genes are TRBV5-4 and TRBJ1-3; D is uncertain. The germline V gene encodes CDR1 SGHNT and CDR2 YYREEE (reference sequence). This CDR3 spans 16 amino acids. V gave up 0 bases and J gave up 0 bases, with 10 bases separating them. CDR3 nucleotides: TGTGCCAGCAGCTTGGAGTTGGGGAGCTCTGGAAACACCATATATTTT. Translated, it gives CASSLELGSSGNTIYF.

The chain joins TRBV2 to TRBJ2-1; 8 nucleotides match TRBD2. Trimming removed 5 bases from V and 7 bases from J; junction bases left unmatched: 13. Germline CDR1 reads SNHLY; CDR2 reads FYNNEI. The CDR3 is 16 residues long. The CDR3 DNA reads TGTGCCAGCAGTCGGACCGGGACTAGGGAGAAAAATGAGCAGTTCTTC. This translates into CASSRTGTREKNEQFF.

The CDR3 DNA sequence: TGTGCCAGCCACCGCAGCCCAGGGGGCTATGGCTACACCTTC. This translates into CASHRSPGGYGYTF. The V call is TRBV27, the J call TRBJ1-2; TRBD1 agrees at 7 bases. Germline CDR1 is MNHEY and CDR2 is SMNVEV (reference sequence). This CDR3 spans 14 amino acids. V shed 8 bases and J 4 bases; nucleotides not matched to a gene: 10.

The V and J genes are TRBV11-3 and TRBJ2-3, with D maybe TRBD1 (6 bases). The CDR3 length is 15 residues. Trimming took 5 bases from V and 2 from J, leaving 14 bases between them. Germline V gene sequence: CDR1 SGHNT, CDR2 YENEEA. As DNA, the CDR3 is TGTGCCAGCAGCCAGGGGCACAGTTCCACAGATACGCAGTATTTT. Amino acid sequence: CASSQGHSSTDTQYF.

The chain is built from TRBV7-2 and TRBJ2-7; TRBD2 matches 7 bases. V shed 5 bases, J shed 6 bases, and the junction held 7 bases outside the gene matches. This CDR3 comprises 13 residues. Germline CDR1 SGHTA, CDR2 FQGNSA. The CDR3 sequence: CASSPARGGEQYF. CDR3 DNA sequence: TGTGCCAGCAGCCCCGCCCGCGGGGGCGAGCAGTACTTC.